The clone carrying this T cell receptor (beta chain) has a handful of counts. Its antigen remains unidentified. Germline CDR1 MNHEY, CDR2 SVGAGI. This CDR3 region has 14 residues. The germline V and J ends were trimmed by 2 bases and 2 bases, with 9 bases remaining between them. In TCRdb, the 5' RACE reads were re-called with MiXCR into one record per CDR3 protein. The sample yields just under 6,000 distinct CDR3 sequences, 50% to 60% seen once. The study, taken as a whole, reports: Tumor Treg TCRs overlapped most with tumor naive CD4+ cells. The TCR gene usage of tumor memory CD4+ T cells clustered together with blood and lymph node memory CD4+ cells and with lymph node naive CD4+ cells. The larger-cohort validation was restricted to a single TCR beta V-J rearrangement rather than whole repertoires.

Sequenced material: naive CD4+ T cells sorted from blood. As for subset: naive CD4+ T cells, CD4+CD45RA+CD25-. This chain joins TRBV6-5 and TRBJ1-2; D is unresolved. The receptor comes from a female donor with breast cancer. The CDR3 protein is CASSYTPGNYGYTF. In DNA form, the CDR3 reads TGTGCCAGCAGTTACACCCCAGGAAACTATGGCTACACCTTC.